The 28 T cell receptor beta chains reported below all come from one sample, sequenced in a study of blood T cell repertoires in COVID-19 (TCRdb year 2020). Receptor amplification or capture employed the immunoSEQ multiplex PCR assay. This immuneACCESS table, as held by TCRdb, lists in-frame sequences with V and J called but not all clones. Of the missing ones, under half trace to an unresolved V gene in checked studies; the others have no known cause. The sample yields approximately 300,000 clones; roughly 85% were counted once. The top ten constitute under 2% of the sample. The specimen sequenced was PBMCs or T cells enriched from blood (not recorded which). The source of these receptors is a woman in her thirties who had been exposed to COVID-19.

This clone has a handful of counts. This sequence joins TRBV28 and TRBJ2-7; D not resolved. The germline CDR1 and CDR2 sequences are MDHEN and SYDVKM. The CDR3 is 15 amino acids. V was pared by 3 bases and J by 2 bases, with 14 bases between. CDR3 coding DNA: TGTGCCAGCAGTTTCCTGAATACAGCTACCTACGAGCAGTACTTC. Translation gives CASSFLNTATYEQYF.

This clone was picked up one time. The chain carries TRBV6-5 and TRBJ2-3; a possible D gene is TRBD2 (5 bases). Germline values: CDR1 MNHEY, CDR2 SVGAGI. The CDR3 runs to 16 residues. Trimming left V 2 bases short and J 3 bases short, with 15 bases between. CDR3 DNA: TGTGCCAGCAGTTACCGCCCTAGCAACCCAACAGATACGCAGTATTTT. Translated, it gives CASSYRPSNPTDTQYF.

The table lists this clone with a count of one. The rearrangement joins TRBV29-1 to TRBJ1-2; D is possibly TRBD1 (6 bases). Germline CDR1 and CDR2: SQVTM and ANQGSEA. CDR3 size: 14 residues. Between the trimmed V and J ends, which lost 3 bases and 8 bases, there was a span of 19 bases. In DNA, the CDR3 is TGCAGCGTTGATGTGTCATCTCAAGGGGGAGGCTACACCTTC. Its translation is CSVDVSSQGGGYTF. The variable domain in full, completed from reference TRBV29-1 and TRBJ1-2, reads SAVISQKPSRDICQRGTSLTIQCQVDSQVTMMFWYRQQPGQSLTLIATANQGSEATYESGFVIDKFPISRPNLTFSTLTVSNMSPEDSSIYLCSVDVSSQGGGYTFGSGTRLTVV.

The rearrangement links TRBV18 to TRBJ1-3; TRBD1 agrees at 9 bases. The CDR3 spans 15 residues. The junction had 8 bases not matched to a gene; V was cut back by 3 bases and J by 8 bases. CDR1 KGHSH and CDR2 LQKENI come from the germline V gene. The CDR3 DNA is TGTGCCAGCTCACCTTCCCGGGACAGGGATGACACCATATATTTT. Translated: CASSPSRDRDDTIYF.

CDR3: CAWGEPSGWAYNEQFF. CDR3 nucleotide sequence: TGTGCCTGGGGGGAACCAAGTGGGTGGGCTTACAATGAGCAGTTCTTC. The chain combines TRBV30 with TRBJ2-1; D gene ambiguous. CDR3 length: 16 amino acids. Per germline, CDR1 GTSNPN and CDR2 SVGIG (reference sequence). V was cut by 5 bases and J by 4 bases, with 21 bases left in between.

The rearrangement links TRBV2 to TRBJ1-2, with 9 bases identical to TRBD1. The length of the CDR3 is 12 residues. V dropped 6 bases and J dropped 8; count of bases not matched to a gene: 4. The germline V gene has CDR1 SNHLY and CDR2 FYNNEI. DNA of the CDR3: TGTGCCAGCAGGCCGGGACAGGGCGGCTACACCTTC. Its translation: CASRPGQGGYTF.

J is TRBJ1-1 and V is TRBV23-1; a possible D gene is TRBD1 (5 bases). TRBV23-1 is an ORF, and what it does is uncertain. The germline V and J ends were trimmed by 3 bases and 3 bases, with 8 bases remaining between them. This CDR3 is built from 13 residues. CDR3 protein: CASSQGGDTEAFF. In DNA, the CDR3 is TGCGCCAGCAGTCAGGGGGGAGACACTGAAGCTTTCTTT.

The J gene is TRBJ2-7, the V gene TRBV21-1; the table's D call, TRBD1, has no DNA check behind it. TRBV21-1 is designated a pseudogene. This CDR3 spans 18 amino acids. DNA for the CDR3: TGTGCCAGCAGCAAAGTGAGGGGGCTCGGGACGGGACTGAACGAGCAGTACTTC. It yields the protein CASSKVRGLGTGLNEQYF.

This chain connects TRBV27 to TRBJ1-2, with TRBD1 matching 8 bases. The ends lost 3 bases at V and 4 bases at J; junction bases unmatched: 4. This CDR3 spans 14 amino acids. Looked up from germline, CDR1 is MNHEY and CDR2 is SMNVEV (reference sequence). CDR3 residues: CASSLDRVAYGYTF. The CDR3 region has the DNA TGTGCCAGCAGTTTGGACAGGGTCGCCTATGGCTACACCTTC.

The genes are TRBV2 and TRBJ1-1; D call uncertain. The CDR3 sequence is 13 residues long. V lost 6 bases and J 3 bases, leaving 11 bases between the germline ends. From germline, CDR1 is SNHLY and CDR2 FYNNEI. The CDR3: CASRNSFYTEAFF. CDR3 nucleotide sequence: TGTGCCAGCAGAAACAGTTTTTACACTGAAGCTTTCTTT.

V and J are TRBV7-9 and TRBJ1-1; TRBD1 might be the D (5 bases). This CDR3 is 14 amino acids long. Germline V gives CDR1 SEHNR, CDR2 FQNEAQ (reference sequence). Trimming took off 0 bases at V and 3 bases at J, with 8 bases between the two ends. The DNA for the CDR3 is TGTGCCAGCAGCTTAGCAGGCAGGGACACTGAAGCTTTCTTT. As protein: CASSLAGRDTEAFF.

The rearrangement links TRBV30 to TRBJ1-2; possible D gene TRBD1, 5 bases. The CDR3 is 15 amino acids. Looked up from germline, CDR1 is GTSNPN and CDR2 is SVGIG (reference sequence). V lost 1 base to trimming and J lost 5 bases, with 17 bases between them. CDR3 residues: CAWSGVDSVFYGYTF. CDR3 DNA: TGTGCCTGGAGTGGGGTAGACAGCGTCTTTTATGGCTACACCTTC.

The chain has TRBV7-2 and TRBJ2-1, with TRBD2 matching over 14 bases. This CDR3 is built from 17 residues. From germline, CDR1 is SGHTA and CDR2 FQGNSA. After removal of 3 bases from V and 10 bases from J, the junction contained 11 bases not matched to a gene. Here the CDR3 reads CASSLGLAGDPKGEQFF. In DNA, the CDR3 is TGTGCCAGCAGCTTGGGACTAGCGGGGGACCCGAAGGGGGAGCAGTTCTTC.

The rearrangement joins TRBV7-9 to TRBJ1-2; 8 bases agree with TRBD1. The CDR3 has 14 residues. Germline V gene lookup returns CDR1 SEHNR and CDR2 FQNEAQ (reference sequence). Unmatched junction bases numbered 6, after V lost 5 bases and J lost 4 bases. The CDR3 nucleotides read TGTGCCAGCAGCCCATCGACAGGGGTCTATGGCTACACCTTC. Protein: CASSPSTGVYGYTF.

This chain uses TRBV19 with TRBJ2-7; unclear D gene. This CDR3 has 14 amino acids. Germline CDR1 reads LNHDA; CDR2 reads SQIVND (reference sequence). The V end lost 5 bases, the J end lost 0 bases, and 11 bases lay between the germline ends. Here the CDR3 reads CASSPRSSSYEQYF. In nucleotides, the CDR3 is TGTGCCAGTAGTCCGAGGTCCAGCTCCTACGAGCAGTACTTC.

CDR3 sequence reads: CASSEAGTAYNEQFF. The CDR3 DNA follows: TGTGCCAGCAGTGAAGCCGGGACAGCATACAATGAGCAGTTCTTC. The chain carries TRBV25-1 and TRBJ2-1; 7 bases agree with TRBD1. CDR1 and CDR2 from the germline V gene are MGHDK and SYGVNS. With V trimmed by 2 bases and J by 4 bases, 5 bases remained unmatched. The CDR3 totals 15 residues.

The rearrangement joins TRBV2 to TRBJ2-2; D perhaps matches TRBD1 (5 bases). Trimming stripped 7 bases from V and 2 bases from J, with 11 bases between. Germline V gene data show CDR1 as SNHLY and CDR2 as FYNNEI. This CDR3 has 14 residues. The CDR3 here is CASIIDRNTGELFF. The CDR3 bases are TGTGCCAGCATTATCGACAGAAACACCGGGGAGCTGTTTTTT.

This chain uses TRBV6-2 or TRBV6-3 with TRBJ2-1; no clear D gene. CDR3 length: 18 amino acids. V was clipped by 2 bases and J by 0 bases, with 17 bases between them. Germline V gives CDR1 MNHEY, CDR2 SVGEGT. The CDR3 DNA reads TGTGCCAGCAGTTACCCCACTCACCGGGTGAGCTCCTACAATGAGCAGTTCTTC. Protein: CASSYPTHRVSSYNEQFF.

The V gene is TRBV11-3, the J gene TRBJ2-7, with 9 bases lining up with TRBD2. V shed 5 bases and J 2 bases; nucleotides not matched to a gene: 10. CDR1 is SGHNT, CDR2 YENEEA, per germline. This CDR3 comprises 16 residues. The CDR3 DNA is TGTGCCAGCAGCCCCCGGACTAGCGTCCGACCCTACGAGCAGTACTTC. Translation gives CASSPRTSVRPYEQYF.

The chain recombines TRBV12-3 or TRBV12-4 with TRBJ2-1, with D possibly TRBD2 on 5 matching bases. Trimming took off 5 bases at V and 1 base at J, with 6 bases between the two ends. CDR3 length: 13 residues. This CDR3 is CASSRTSYNEQFF. The CDR3 coding sequence is TGTGCCAGCAGTCGGACTTCCTACAATGAGCAGTTCTTC.

The chain carries TRBV5-1 and TRBJ2-1, with 13 bases fitting TRBD2. Germline V gene lookup returns CDR1 SGHRS and CDR2 YFSETQ. The length of the CDR3 is 14 residues. Trimming cost V 9 bases and J 7 bases; bases outside gene matches: 7. This chain's CDR3 is CATGLAGDQNEQFF. Written as DNA, the CDR3 is TGCGCCACCGGACTAGCGGGAGATCAGAATGAGCAGTTCTTC.

The DNA of the CDR3 is TGTGCCAGCATGAGGGGGACAGGGGGCATTGAAAGGTATGGCTACACCTTC. Its translation is CASMRGTGGIERYGYTF. The gene calls are TRBV25-1 and TRBJ1-2, with 12 positions matching TRBD1. Germline V gene sequence: CDR1 MGHDK, CDR2 SYGVNS. There are 17 residues in the CDR3. V was pared by 7 bases and J by 5 bases, with 14 bases of the junction left unmatched.

This chain uses TRBV2 with TRBJ1-1, with unresolved D. This CDR3 is built from 15 residues. The ends were cut back, 6 bases at V and 1 base at J, with 15 bases in the middle. CDR1 and CDR2 (germline): SNHLY, FYNNEI. The CDR3 sequence: CASSKTPTQNTEAFF. The CDR3 DNA follows: TGTGCCAGCAGCAAAACCCCCACTCAGAACACTGAAGCTTTCTTT.

This chain joins TRBV3-1 (or the pseudogene TRBV3-2) and TRBJ2-5; D possibly corresponds to TRBD2 (7 bases). This CDR3 has 16 amino acids. V was shortened by 2 bases and J by 5 bases, with 18 bases between the two germline ends. In germline, CDR1 is LGHDT, CDR2 YNNKEL (reference sequence). CDR3 nucleotides: TGTGCCAGCAGCCAAACTCTTGTCGGGGGGCGGGAGACCCAGTACTTC. It translates to CASSQTLVGGRETQYF.

The chain couples TRBV7-5 to TRBJ2-5; TRBD1 was called by the table and not checked on the DNA. TRBV7-5 is flagged as a pseudogene. The CDR3 totals 15 residues. The CDR3 DNA follows: TGTGCCAGAAGCTTGGGCAGGGGGCTAAGAGAGACCCAGTACTTC. This translates into CARSLGRGLRETQYF.

The J gene is TRBJ1-4, the V gene TRBV6-4; perhaps TRBD1 as D (5 bases). This CDR3 is built from 18 residues. CDR1 is MRHNA, CDR2 SNTAGT, per germline. The V and J ends lost 0 bases and 4 bases respectively, with 18 bases between them. The DNA for the CDR3 is TGTGCCAGCAGTGACTCTACCCCTAGGCAGGGCAGTAATGAAAAACTGTTTTTT. It yields the protein CASSDSTPRQGSNEKLFF.

The V and J genes are TRBV6-5 and TRBJ2-2; no definite D call. The V end lost 7 bases, the J end lost 6 bases, and 18 bases lay between the germline ends. CDR3 length: 15 amino acids. CDR1 and CDR2 from the germline V gene are MNHEY and SVGAGI. The CDR3 reads CASTQISQSSGELFF. CDR3 in DNA: TGTGCCAGCACCCAGATCTCCCAGTCCTCCGGGGAGCTGTTTTTT.

Of note for this clone: The identical CDR3 is also encoded by other nucleotide sequences in the sample. V is TRBV9 and J is TRBJ2-1, with D perhaps matching TRBD2 (5 bases). V lost 0 bases and J lost 0, with 7 bases in between. Looked up from germline, CDR1 is SGDLS and CDR2 is YYNGEE. The CDR3 sequence is 15 residues long. The CDR3 sequence is CASSVGAGSYNEQFF. CDR3 DNA: TGTGCCAGCAGCGTAGGGGCGGGCTCCTACAATGAGCAGTTCTTC.